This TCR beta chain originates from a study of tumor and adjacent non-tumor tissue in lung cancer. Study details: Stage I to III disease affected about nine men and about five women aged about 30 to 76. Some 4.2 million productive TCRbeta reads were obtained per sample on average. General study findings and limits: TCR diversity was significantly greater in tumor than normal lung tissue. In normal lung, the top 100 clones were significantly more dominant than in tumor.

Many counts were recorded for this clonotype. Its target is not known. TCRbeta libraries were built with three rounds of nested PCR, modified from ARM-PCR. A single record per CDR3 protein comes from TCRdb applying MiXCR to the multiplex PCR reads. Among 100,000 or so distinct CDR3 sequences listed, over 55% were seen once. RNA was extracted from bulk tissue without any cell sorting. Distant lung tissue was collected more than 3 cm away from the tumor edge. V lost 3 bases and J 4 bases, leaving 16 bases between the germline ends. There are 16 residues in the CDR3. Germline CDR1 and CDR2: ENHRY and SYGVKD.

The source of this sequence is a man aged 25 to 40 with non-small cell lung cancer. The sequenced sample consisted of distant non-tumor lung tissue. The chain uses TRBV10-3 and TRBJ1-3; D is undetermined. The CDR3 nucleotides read TGTGCCATCAGTGACCCGCAGAGGGTACCAGGAAACACCATATATTTT. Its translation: CAISDPQRVPGNTIYF.